This is a list of T cell receptor beta chains from one sample in a study of beta chain features in type 1 diabetes. The table came from immunoSEQ multiplex PCR; TCRdb's copy has only in-frame clones and leaves some out. Here the sample spans about 260,000 clones, around 21% being singletons. Sequenced: naive CD4+ T cells from blood. Receptors originate from a woman in her thirties or forties with type 1 diabetes. CDR3s include the opening cysteine and the closing phenylalanine or tryptophan. Fields, in order: D gene, V gene, J gene, clone size, CDR3 DNA, CDR3 protein. D genes are given only for firm matches. Clone size, where shown, is once, few, many, or a class for clones that have expanded.

d_call: TRBD1
v_call: TRBV9
j_call: TRBJ1-2
clone_size: few
cdr3_nt: TGTGCCAGCAGTGGCGGGACAGGGGGCGAATGGGACTATGGCTACACCTTC
cdr3_aa: CASSGGTGGEWDYGYTF

d_call: .
v_call: TRBV13
j_call: TRBJ2-3
clone_size: .
cdr3_nt: TGTGCCAGCAGCGTGGGAGATTTCACAGATACGCAGTATTTT
cdr3_aa: CASSVGDFTDTQYF

d_call: .
v_call: TRBV7-9
j_call: TRBJ1-5
clone_size: .
cdr3_nt: TGTGCCAGCAGCGAGACCGGGACACTTAATCAGCCCCAGCATTTT
cdr3_aa: CASSETGTLNQPQHF

d_call: .
v_call: TRBV10-3
j_call: TRBJ2-5
clone_size: few
cdr3_nt: TGTGCCATCAGTGAGCACAACCAAGAGACCCAGTACTTC
cdr3_aa: CAISEHNQETQYF

d_call: .
v_call: TRBV5-1
j_call: TRBJ2-6
clone_size: .
cdr3_nt: TGCGCCAGCAGTTTTACCGCTAGCGTCTCTGGGGCCAACGTCCTGACTTTC
cdr3_aa: CASSFTASVSGANVLTF

d_call: TRBD1
v_call: TRBV29-1
j_call: TRBJ2-7
clone_size: few
cdr3_nt: TGCAGCGTTGAGCTCCAGGGGGAGACCGAGCAGTACTTC
cdr3_aa: CSVELQGETEQYF

d_call: TRBD1
v_call: TRBV7-2
j_call: TRBJ1-2
clone_size: .
cdr3_nt: TGTGCCAGCAGCCCCGGGACAGACAACTATGGCTACACCTTC
cdr3_aa: CASSPGTDNYGYTF

d_call: TRBD2
v_call: TRBV29-1
j_call: TRBJ2-1
clone_size: .
cdr3_nt: TGCAGCGTCGGGACTAGCTCCTACAATGAGCAGTTCTTC
cdr3_aa: CSVGTSSYNEQFF

d_call: TRBD1
v_call: TRBV28
j_call: TRBJ2-5
clone_size: .
cdr3_nt: TGTGCCAGCAGTTGGGACAGGCCCGGGAGGACCCAGTACTTC
cdr3_aa: CASSWDRPGRTQYF

d_call: .
v_call: TRBV11-2
j_call: TRBJ2-5
clone_size: few
cdr3_nt: TGTGCCAGCAGCTTGGGTAGGGAGGTTGTGGAGACCCAGTACTTC
cdr3_aa: CASSLGREVVETQYF

d_call: TRBD2
v_call: TRBV4-2
j_call: TRBJ2-1
clone_size: .
cdr3_nt: TGTGCCAGCAGCCAAGACCCGGGACTAGCGGGAGACAATGAGCAGTTCTTC
cdr3_aa: CASSQDPGLAGDNEQFF

d_call: .
v_call: TRBV9
j_call: TRBJ2-4
clone_size: .
cdr3_nt: TGTGCCAGCAGCGTGGCGGCAAGGACAAGCGAAAACATTCAGTACTTC
cdr3_aa: CASSVAARTSENIQYF

d_call: TRBD1
v_call: TRBV18
j_call: TRBJ2-3
clone_size: few
cdr3_nt: TGTGCCAGCTCACCAAACAGGGGAGGCACAGATACGCAGTATTTT
cdr3_aa: CASSPNRGGTDTQYF

d_call: TRBD1
v_call: TRBV9
j_call: TRBJ1-3
clone_size: few
cdr3_nt: TGTGCCAGCAGTGTTACAGGGGACTCTGGAAACACCATATATTTT
cdr3_aa: CASSVTGDSGNTIYF

d_call: .
v_call: TRBV29-1
j_call: TRBJ2-1
clone_size: .
cdr3_nt: TGCAGCGGTATCGGACTATACGTTGAGCAGTTCTTC
cdr3_aa: CSGIGLYVEQFF

d_call: .
v_call: TRBV4-1
j_call: TRBJ1-5
clone_size: .
cdr3_nt: TGCGCCAGCAGCCATGATGACAGAATCAATCAGCCCCAGCATTTT
cdr3_aa: CASSHDDRINQPQHF

d_call: TRBD2
v_call: TRBV28
j_call: TRBJ2-1
clone_size: few
cdr3_nt: TGTGCCAGCAGTTTATTCGGAGGACTAGCGACCAATGAGCAGTTCTTC
cdr3_aa: CASSLFGGLATNEQFF

d_call: TRBD2
v_call: TRBV30
j_call: TRBJ2-2
clone_size: .
cdr3_nt: TGTGCCTGCCCACTAGCGGCTGCGAACACCGGGGAGCTGTTTTTT
cdr3_aa: CACPLAAANTGELFF

d_call: .
v_call: TRBV30
j_call: TRBJ1-5
clone_size: few
cdr3_nt: TGTGCCTGGAGTGTATCAGGGGATCAGCCCCAGCATTTT
cdr3_aa: CAWSVSGDQPQHF

d_call: .
v_call: TRBV27
j_call: TRBJ1-2
clone_size: few
cdr3_nt: TGTGCCAGCCACGCGGGGGCAGCTAACTATGGCTACACCTTC
cdr3_aa: CASHAGAANYGYTF

d_call: .
v_call: TRBV4-3
j_call: TRBJ1-1
clone_size: .
cdr3_nt: TGCGCCAGCAGCCAAGATGGGGACATAGTGAACACTGAAGCTTTCTTT
cdr3_aa: CASSQDGDIVNTEAFF

d_call: TRBD1
v_call: TRBV11-2
j_call: TRBJ2-7
clone_size: .
cdr3_nt: TGTGCCAGCAGCTTAGGGACAGGGGCGTACTACGAGCAGTACTTC
cdr3_aa: CASSLGTGAYYEQYF

d_call: TRBD2
v_call: TRBV6-5
j_call: TRBJ2-7
clone_size: .
cdr3_nt: TGTGCCAGCAGAGCCGGACTAGCCCTGACCTACGAGCAGTACTTC
cdr3_aa: CASRAGLALTYEQYF

d_call: .
v_call: TRBV4-3
j_call: TRBJ2-7
clone_size: .
cdr3_nt: TGCGCCAGCAGCCAAGATTATCCCTACGAGCAGTACTTC
cdr3_aa: CASSQDYPYEQYF

d_call: .
v_call: TRBV28
j_call: TRBJ1-2
clone_size: .
cdr3_nt: TGTGCCAGCAGTTTTCCCGTCTTCGGCTATGGCTACACCTTC
cdr3_aa: CASSFPVFGYGYTF

d_call: TRBD1
v_call: TRBV6-5
j_call: TRBJ1-5
clone_size: few
cdr3_nt: TGTGCCAGCAGCTCGGGACAGGGGGGGTTGCAGCCCCAGCATTTT
cdr3_aa: CASSSGQGGLQPQHF

d_call: TRBD1
v_call: TRBV30
j_call: TRBJ1-2
clone_size: once
cdr3_nt: TGTGCCTGGATACCGACCGGGACAGCCAACTATGGCTACACCTTC
cdr3_aa: CAWIPTGTANYGYTF

d_call: .
v_call: TRBV10-3
j_call: TRBJ2-7
clone_size: .
cdr3_nt: TGTGCCATCAGGCGAACAGGGCCCCTCTCCTACGAGCAGTACTTC
cdr3_aa: CAIRRTGPLSYEQYF

d_call: .
v_call: TRBV7-2
j_call: TRBJ2-7
clone_size: few
cdr3_nt: TGTGCCAGCAGCTTGGTCAGGGGCTACGAGCAGTACTTC
cdr3_aa: CASSLVRGYEQYF

d_call: .
v_call: TRBV7-2
j_call: TRBJ1-2
clone_size: few
cdr3_nt: TGTGCCAGCAGCTTAGCCAGCGACGGCTACACCTTC
cdr3_aa: CASSLASDGYTF

d_call: .
v_call: TRBV7-9
j_call: TRBJ2-1
clone_size: few
cdr3_nt: TGTGCCAGCAGCTTAAGGGCGGACTTCTCCTACAATGAGCAGTTCTTC
cdr3_aa: CASSLRADFSYNEQFF

d_call: .
v_call: TRBV14
j_call: TRBJ2-2
clone_size: .
cdr3_nt: TGTGCCAGCAAAGGACAGTCGAACACCGGGGAGCTGTTTTTT
cdr3_aa: CASKGQSNTGELFF

d_call: .
v_call: TRBV6-6
j_call: TRBJ2-1
clone_size: few
cdr3_nt: TGTGCCAGCAGTTACGGAGGGACAGTCAATGAGCAGTTCTTC
cdr3_aa: CASSYGGTVNEQFF

d_call: TRBD1
v_call: TRBV29-1
j_call: TRBJ2-2
clone_size: few
cdr3_nt: TGCAGCGTGGGACAGGGGGCAGGAACCGGGGAGCTGTTTTTT
cdr3_aa: CSVGQGAGTGELFF

d_call: .
v_call: TRBV18
j_call: TRBJ1-1
clone_size: .
cdr3_nt: TGTGCCAGCTCACCACTGGCGGAGATATCTCGAACTGAAGCTTTCTTT
cdr3_aa: CASSPLAEISRTEAFF

d_call: .
v_call: TRBV5-1
j_call: TRBJ2-1
clone_size: .
cdr3_nt: TGCGCCAGCATGGGAGTACAGGAGGGTGAGCAGTTCTTC
cdr3_aa: CASMGVQEGEQFF

d_call: .
v_call: TRBV6-1
j_call: TRBJ1-2
clone_size: .
cdr3_nt: TGTGCCAGCAGTCTATGGGGCTTGGGGGCTGATGGCTACACCTTC
cdr3_aa: CASSLWGLGADGYTF

d_call: .
v_call: TRBV7-9
j_call: TRBJ2-3
clone_size: .
cdr3_nt: TGTGCCAGCAGCTTAGTCGAGGGAGCAGATACGCAGTATTTT
cdr3_aa: CASSLVEGADTQYF

d_call: .
v_call: TRBV14
j_call: TRBJ1-2
clone_size: .
cdr3_nt: TGTGCCAGCAGCCAAGATATAAAAGTGGGCCATGGCTACACCTTC
cdr3_aa: CASSQDIKVGHGYTF

d_call: TRBD2
v_call: TRBV7-2
j_call: TRBJ2-3
clone_size: few
cdr3_nt: TGTGCCAGCACCCCGCGGGGGGGCCAGGCAGATACGCAGTATTTT
cdr3_aa: CASTPRGGQADTQYF

d_call: .
v_call: TRBV7-9
j_call: TRBJ2-7
clone_size: .
cdr3_nt: TGTGCCAGCAGCTTAGAAGAGGACTCCTACGAGCAGTACTTC
cdr3_aa: CASSLEEDSYEQYF

d_call: .
v_call: TRBV28
j_call: TRBJ2-2
clone_size: once
cdr3_nt: TGTGCCAGCAGTTTTGCGGCTGAAAATTCGAACACCGGGGAGCTGTTTTTT
cdr3_aa: CASSFAAENSNTGELFF

d_call: .
v_call: TRBV4-2
j_call: TRBJ1-5
clone_size: .
cdr3_nt: TGTGCCAGCAGCCAAGACGGTGCTTATCAGCCCCAGCATTTT
cdr3_aa: CASSQDGAYQPQHF

d_call: .
v_call: TRBV28
j_call: TRBJ2-5
clone_size: .
cdr3_nt: TGTGCCAGCAGTTCCCTGCGGGGCCAAGAGACCCAGTACTTC
cdr3_aa: CASSSLRGQETQYF

d_call: .
v_call: TRBV4-3
j_call: TRBJ2-5
clone_size: .
cdr3_nt: TGCGCCAGCAGCCAAGAAATGGGGCCATGGGAGACCCAGTACTTC
cdr3_aa: CASSQEMGPWETQYF

d_call: TRBD1
v_call: TRBV4-3
j_call: TRBJ1-4
clone_size: .
cdr3_nt: TGCGCCAGCAGCCAAGGCAGGGGGCGTGAAAAACTGTTTTTT
cdr3_aa: CASSQGRGREKLFF

d_call: TRBD2
v_call: TRBV7-2
j_call: TRBJ2-7
clone_size: few
cdr3_nt: TGTGCCAGCATAACTAGCGGGCTTCCCTACGAGCAGTACTTC
cdr3_aa: CASITSGLPYEQYF

d_call: .
v_call: TRBV14
j_call: TRBJ1-2
clone_size: few
cdr3_nt: TGTGCCAGCAGCCGAGGGCGGGTCTATGGCTACACCTTC
cdr3_aa: CASSRGRVYGYTF

d_call: TRBD1
v_call: TRBV6-5
j_call: TRBJ1-2
clone_size: few
cdr3_nt: TGTGCCAGCAGTTACTCGACAGGGTTGGGTGGCTACACCTTC
cdr3_aa: CASSYSTGLGGYTF

d_call: .
v_call: TRBV4-2
j_call: TRBJ1-5
clone_size: .
cdr3_nt: TGTGCCAGCAGCCAAGATCAGTCACAGGGATACCAGCCCCAGCATTTT
cdr3_aa: CASSQDQSQGYQPQHF

d_call: .
v_call: TRBV5-6
j_call: TRBJ1-2
clone_size: .
cdr3_nt: TGTGCCAGCAGCCCGGGTGCTAACTATGGCTACACCTTC
cdr3_aa: CASSPGANYGYTF

d_call: TRBD2
v_call: TRBV15
j_call: TRBJ2-5
clone_size: .
cdr3_nt: TGTGCCACCAGCAGTTCACTAGCGGGGGCGGTGGAGACCCAGTACTTC
cdr3_aa: CATSSSLAGAVETQYF

d_call: .
v_call: TRBV30
j_call: TRBJ1-1
clone_size: few
cdr3_nt: TGTGCCTGGTGCCCGACAATGAACACTGAAGCTTTCTTT
cdr3_aa: CAWCPTMNTEAFF

d_call: TRBD1
v_call: TRBV15
j_call: TRBJ1-2
clone_size: .
cdr3_nt: TGTGCCACCACCCCGGGGCAGGGGGCGCTTGGGCGCTACACCTTC
cdr3_aa: CATTPGQGALGRYTF

d_call: TRBD1
v_call: TRBV6-4
j_call: TRBJ2-3
clone_size: .
cdr3_nt: TGTGCCAGCAGTGGGACAGGGGGAGTAGATACGCAGTATTTT
cdr3_aa: CASSGTGGVDTQYF

d_call: TRBD1
v_call: TRBV6-5
j_call: TRBJ2-5
clone_size: .
cdr3_nt: TGTGCCACCGCAGAGGGGACAGCTCGGGAGACCCAGTACTTC
cdr3_aa: CATAEGTARETQYF

d_call: .
v_call: TRBV4-3
j_call: TRBJ1-1
clone_size: .
cdr3_nt: TGCGCCAGCAGCCAAGAGGCCATGAACACTGAAGCTTTCTTT
cdr3_aa: CASSQEAMNTEAFF

d_call: TRBD2
v_call: TRBV4-2
j_call: TRBJ2-2
clone_size: .
cdr3_nt: TGTGCCAGCAGCCAAGATGAAGGTAGCGGGAGTGGTGGCGGGGAGCTGTTTTTT
cdr3_aa: CASSQDEGSGSGGGELFF

d_call: TRBD2
v_call: TRBV7-2
j_call: TRBJ2-4
clone_size: few
cdr3_nt: TGTGCCAGCAGCTTCCAACTAGCGGGGGGGGTACTAGCCAAAAACATTCAGTACTTC
cdr3_aa: CASSFQLAGGVLAKNIQYF